This T cell receptor beta chain originates from a study of T-cell reconstitution after alpha-beta-depleted transplantation in children. General observations from the study: T-cell counts and diversity at one year post-transplant came mainly from newly produced T cells.

This clonotype was picked up many times. Antigen: not known. Germline values: CDR1 SEHNR, CDR2 FQNEAQ (reference sequence). The CDR3 totals 17 residues. Germline trimming cut 4 bases from V and 4 bases from J; bases unmatched to any gene: 13. Unique molecular identifiers featured in how the TCRbeta library was prepared. One entry per CDR3 protein results from TCRdb running MiXCR on the PCR reads. The sample yields about 580,000 distinct CDR3 sequences, 23% seen once. The specimen comprised PBMCs, mostly from graft donor cells, sampled 360 days after TCRalphabeta/CD19-depleted stem cell transplant. The chain couples TRBV7-9 to TRBJ2-1; 7 nucleotides agree with TRBD2. This TCR derives from a boy in the first two years of life who had a stem cell transplant for acute myeloid leukemia, so the T cells may come from the graft donor. CDR3 region: CASSSPSIRGGYNEQFF. The CDR3 bases are TGTGCCAGCAGCTCCCCTTCTATTCGCGGGGGATACAATGAGCAGTTCTTC.